The entry below describes one T cell receptor (beta chain). The data were taken from a study of blood T cell repertoires in COVID-19. Study-level background: The United States, Italy and Spain supplied acute and convalescent COVID-19 samples. Sources were T cells, B-cell-depleted T cells, or PBMCs; the material itself was cDNA or gDNA.

V was clipped by 2 bases and J by 15 bases; unmatched bases: 10. The CDR3 runs 13 residues. Germline V gene sequence: CDR1 SGHAT, CDR2 FQDESV (reference sequence). In the authors' workflow: Using reference gene primer amplification, nucleated cell counts were estimated. The table came from immunoSEQ multiplex PCR; TCRdb's copy has only in-frame clones and leaves some out. The V and J calls and the clone size are those of that table, but D and trimming were determined from the DNA. The sample has more than 200,000 clones, approximately 90% seen once; the top ten hold around 3%. The clonotype comes from a man aged 18 to 29 with active or convalescent COVID-19. Sequencing input: peripheral blood. The chain uses TRBV11-1 and TRBJ2-1; 7 nucleotides align to TRBD2. The CDR3 bases are TGTGCCAGCAGCTTATTGGTTAGCGGGTATGTGTTCTTC. This translates into CASSLLVSGYVFF.